The 8 T cell receptor beta chains reported below all come from one sample, sequenced in a study of shared clonotypes between healthy human individuals. Generated by immunoSEQ multiplex PCR, the TCRdb table keeps only in-frame clones and is missing some. The sample records about 2.3 million clones, just over 90% being singletons. Sequencing input: naive CD4+ T cells from PBMCs. Subset given: CD45RA+ positively selected. All receptors come from a man aged 18 to 29 in good health. Some clones in this sample may be carry-over from other donors' samples.

The V call is TRBV18, the J call TRBJ2-7; TRBD2 agrees at 8 bases. CDR3 length equals 14 residues. V shed 0 bases and J 7 bases; nucleotides not matched to a gene: 5. Looked up from germline, CDR1 is KGHSH and CDR2 is LQKENI. The CDR3 here is CASSPPSGMEEQYF. In nucleotides, the CDR3 is TGTGCCAGCTCACCACCTAGCGGGATGGAGGAGCAGTACTTC.

This sequence joins TRBV7-2 and TRBJ2-3; 16 nucleotides align to TRBD2. V shed 5 bases, J shed 2 bases, and the junction held 7 bases outside the gene matches. Germline V gene data show CDR1 as SGHTA and CDR2 as FQGNSA. The CDR3 extends over 18 amino acids. The CDR3 is CASSGSGTSGRATDTQYF. The CDR3 nucleotides are TGTGCCAGCAGCGGTTCCGGGACTAGCGGGAGGGCCACAGATACGCAGTATTTT.

Details on this clone: At the DNA level, this CDR3 is encoded by other sequences in the same sample as well. The chain joins TRBV5-1 to TRBJ2-5, with no clear D. Germline V lookup: CDR1 SGHRS, CDR2 YFSETQ. This CDR3 contains 14 residues. V lost 2 bases and J lost 0, with 8 bases in between. Written as DNA, the CDR3 is TGCGCCAGCAGCTTTCAACTCCACCAAGAGACCCAGTACTTC. Residues: CASSFQLHQETQYF.

This clone has just one count. V gene TRBV6-1 combines with J gene TRBJ2-7; either TRBD1 or TRBD2 may fit D (5 bases each). The length of the CDR3 is 15 residues. The germline V and J ends were trimmed by 2 bases and 2 bases, with 13 bases remaining between them. CDR1 is MNHNS, CDR2 SASEGT, per germline. DNA for the CDR3: TGTGCCAGCAGTGAATTCGGGACCCAAGCCTACGAGCAGTACTTC. Its protein product is CASSEFGTQAYEQYF.

The chain uses TRBV6-1 and TRBJ2-7; D might be TRBD1 (6 bases). The CDR3 length is 14 residues. Trimming left V 6 bases short and J 3 bases short, with 15 bases between. Per germline, CDR1 MNHNS and CDR2 SASEGT. CDR3 DNA: TGTGCCAGCAGAATAGACAGGCCTCTCTACGAGCAGTACTTC. It codes for CASRIDRPLYEQYF.

This chain links TRBV28 with TRBJ2-7, with 10 bases that match TRBD1. The CDR3 is 15 residues long. Unmatched junction bases numbered 4, after V lost 4 bases and J lost 1 base. Germline assignment: CDR1 MDHEN and CDR2 SYDVKM. The CDR3 spells CASSSGTGESYEQYF. The CDR3 DNA is TGTGCCAGCAGTTCCGGGACAGGGGAGTCCTACGAGCAGTACTTC.

The chain uses TRBV30 and TRBJ2-3; D call uncertain. Germline V gives CDR1 GTSNPN, CDR2 SVGIG (reference sequence). Trimming removed 3 bases at V and 2 bases at J, with 15 bases between. This CDR3 spans 15 amino acids. DNA for the CDR3: TGTGCCTGGAGGGGCCTTGGTAGGATCACAGATACGCAGTATTTT. Amino acids: CAWRGLGRITDTQYF.

In regard to this clone: The same CDR3 can be traced to other DNA sequences in this sample. The rearrangement uses TRBV5-1 and TRBJ2-3; the D is unclear. CDR1 is SGHRS, CDR2 YFSETQ, per germline. The CDR3 extends over 12 amino acids. Trimming took off 1 base at V and 4 bases at J, with 4 bases between the two ends. For the CDR3, the DNA is TGCGCCAGCAGCTTGAGGTCAGATACGCAGTATTTT. As protein: CASSLRSDTQYF.